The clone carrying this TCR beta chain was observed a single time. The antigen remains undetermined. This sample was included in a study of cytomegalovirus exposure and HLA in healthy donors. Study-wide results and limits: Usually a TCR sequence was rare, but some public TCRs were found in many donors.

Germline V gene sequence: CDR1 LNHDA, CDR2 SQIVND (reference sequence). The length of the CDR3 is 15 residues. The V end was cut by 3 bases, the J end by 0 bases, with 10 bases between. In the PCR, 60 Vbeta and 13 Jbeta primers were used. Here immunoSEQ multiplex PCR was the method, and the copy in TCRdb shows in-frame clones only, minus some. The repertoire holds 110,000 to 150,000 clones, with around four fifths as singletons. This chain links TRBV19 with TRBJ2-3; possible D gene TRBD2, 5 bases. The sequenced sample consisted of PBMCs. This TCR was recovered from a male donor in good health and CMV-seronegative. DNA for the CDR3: TGTGCCAGTAGTATGGTCGGGATTAGCACAGATACGCAGTATTTT. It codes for CASSMVGISTDTQYF.